This entry lists 27 T cell receptor beta chains sequenced from one sample in a study of T cell responses to AZD1222 COVID-19 vaccine. TCRdb's table, derived via immunoSEQ multiplex PCR, lists solely in-frame clones and lacks some. The sample carries some 110,000 clones, more than 85% recorded once. Sequencing was performed on peripheral blood, taken 28 days after the second AZD1222 dose. The receptors originated from an adult who received the AZD1222 COVID-19 vaccine.

This clone has just one count. The chain has TRBV27 and TRBJ2-7; 13 positions match TRBD2. This CDR3 region has 14 residues. Trimming at V came to 4 bases and at J to 6 bases, leaving 3 bases not matched to a gene. Germline CDR1 and CDR2: MNHEY and SMNVEV (reference sequence). In DNA, the CDR3 is TGTGCCAGCAGTTCGGGACTAGCGGGGAGCGAGCAGTACTTC. Protein sequence: CASSSGLAGSEQYF.

This clone occurred once. J is TRBJ1-2 and V is TRBV5-1; 7 bases match TRBD1. This CDR3 comprises 14 residues. Germline V gives CDR1 SGHRS, CDR2 YFSETQ. V lost 3 bases, J lost 2 bases, and 4 bases stayed unmatched. The CDR3 DNA is TGCGCCAGCAGCTACACACAGGGGAACTATGGCTACACCTTC. Protein: CASSYTQGNYGYTF.

The chain combines TRBV5-1 with TRBJ2-1; 9 nucleotides agree with TRBD2. The CDR3 has 15 amino acids. Per germline, CDR1 SGHRS and CDR2 YFSETQ. The trim removed 3 bases at V and 6 bases at J, leaving 7 bases unmatched. CDR3 nucleotide sequence: TGCGCCAGCAGCTGGGGGGCGGGGGGGCCCAATGAGCAGTTCTTC. It yields the protein CASSWGAGGPNEQFF.

The CDR3 coding sequence is TGTGCCAGCAGTTCGACAGGGATGGGGAATGAAAAACTGTTTTTT. It specifies CASSSTGMGNEKLFF. J is TRBJ1-4 and V is TRBV2, with TRBD1 matching 7 bases. V shed 5 bases, J shed 5 bases, and the junction held 8 bases outside the gene matches. This CDR3 is built from 15 residues. CDR1 and CDR2 from the germline V gene are SNHLY and FYNNEI.

The rearrangement uses TRBV5-5 and TRBJ2-7; 7 bases map to TRBD1. The CDR3 consists of 14 residues. Germline V gene sequence: CDR1 SGHKS, CDR2 YYEKEE (reference sequence). The V and J ends lost 4 bases and 3 bases, in that order; junction bases with no gene match: 7. DNA for the CDR3: TGTGCCAGCAGCCGGAGAGGGGGCATCTACGAGCAGTACTTC. This translates into CASSRRGGIYEQYF. Full variable domain (missing parts from reference TRBV5-5 and TRBJ2-7): DAGVTQSPTHLIKTRGQQVTLRCSPISGHKSVSWYQQVLGQGPQFIFQYYEKEERGRGNFPDRFSARQFPNYSSELNVNALLLGDSALYLCASSRRGGIYEQYFGPGTRLTVT.

This chain links TRBV4-1 with TRBJ1-2; D gene unclear. V lost 1 base, J lost 10 bases, and 13 bases lay in between. Per germline, CDR1 MGHRA and CDR2 YSYEKL. The CDR3 contains 13 residues. The CDR3 DNA reads as TGCGCCAGCAGCCAAGGAGGCCGAGGAGTCTACACCTTC. Protein sequence: CASSQGGRGVYTF.

The table lists this clone with a count of one. The chain joins TRBV6-5 to TRBJ2-7; 9 positions match TRBD2. Trimming cost V 4 bases and J 3 bases; bases outside gene matches: 10. The CDR3 spans 16 residues. Germline V gene sequence: CDR1 MNHEY, CDR2 SVGAGI. Here the CDR3 reads CASSSNAGGPNYEQYF. For the CDR3, the DNA is TGTGCCAGCAGTTCCAATGCGGGAGGGCCAAACTACGAGCAGTACTTC.

The J gene is TRBJ2-7, the V gene TRBV18, with 8 bases aligning to TRBD1. The germline V gene has CDR1 KGHSH and CDR2 LQKENI. With 0 bases clipped from V and 5 bases from J, the junction kept 3 bases outside the gene matches. The CDR3 loop spans 14 amino acids. The CDR3 loop is CASSPPTGVDEQYF. The CDR3, as DNA: TGTGCCAGCTCACCACCGACAGGGGTAGACGAGCAGTACTTC.

The genes are TRBV11-3 and TRBJ2-1; 13 nucleotides line up with TRBD2. V shed 5 bases and J 8 bases; nucleotides not matched to a gene: 12. The CDR3 spans 17 residues. CDR1 and CDR2 from the germline V gene are SGHNT and YENEEA. CDR3 sequence: CASSPHPWTSGSDEQFF. In DNA form, the CDR3 reads TGTGCCAGCAGCCCCCATCCTTGGACTAGCGGGAGCGATGAGCAGTTCTTC.

J is TRBJ2-7 and V is TRBV7-2; 8 bases match TRBD1. CDR1 SGHTA and CDR2 FQGNSA come from the germline V gene. This CDR3 contains 14 residues. Germline trimming cut 4 bases from V and 1 base from J; bases unmatched to any gene: 3. The chain's CDR3 is CASSSRQGSYEQYF. CDR3 DNA: TGTGCCAGCAGCTCCAGACAGGGGTCCTACGAGCAGTACTTC.

This chain uses TRBV18 with TRBJ2-7, with TRBD1 matching 7 bases. Per germline, CDR1 KGHSH and CDR2 LQKENI. This CDR3 spans 15 amino acids. J lost 3 bases, V lost 4 bases, and 9 bases had no gene match. The CDR3 spells CASSLGTARYYEQYF. CDR3 in DNA: TGTGCCAGCTCACTCGGGACAGCTAGATACTACGAGCAGTACTTC.

The chain joins TRBV29-1 to TRBJ1-1; D is uncertain. V was trimmed by 1 base and J by 1 base, leaving 1 base between them. Per germline, CDR1 SQVTM and CDR2 ANQGSEA. CDR3 length: 11 residues. CDR3 residues: CSVEGNTEAFF. CDR3 nucleotides: TGCAGCGTTGAAGGGAACACTGAAGCTTTCTTT.

The table lists this clone with a count of one. This chain links TRBV7-3 with TRBJ2-7; 7 bases agree with TRBD2. The germline gives CDR1 SGHTA, CDR2 FQGTGA. The CDR3 has 15 amino acids. Unmatched junction bases numbered 11, after V lost 2 bases and J lost 7 bases. DNA of the CDR3: TGTGCCAGCAGCTTAGCGGGGGTTCCCGTGGGGGAGCAGTACTTC. Protein: CASSLAGVPVGEQYF.

The genes are TRBV5-1 and TRBJ2-5, with 7 bases lining up with TRBD1. Unmatched junction bases numbered 17, after V lost 4 bases and J lost 5 bases. Germline V gene lookup returns CDR1 SGHRS and CDR2 YFSETQ. CDR3 length equals 17 residues. The CDR3: CASSPYRGAEVAETQYF. CDR3 coding DNA: TGCGCCAGCAGCCCGTACAGGGGCGCGGAGGTAGCTGAGACCCAGTACTTC.

Comment on this clone: Germline is not matched at one junction end, which may reflect a read error. The rearrangement uses TRBV3-1 (or the pseudogene TRBV3-2) and TRBJ2-7; no definite D call. Germline V gene data show CDR1 as LGHDT and CDR2 as YNNKEL (reference sequence). CDR3 length: 14 residues. The DNA for the CDR3 is TGTGCCAGCAGCCATCGTAACAACCTACGAGCAGTCCAATTC. Translated, it gives CASSHRNNLRAVQF.

The chain has TRBV5-4 and TRBJ2-1; a weak D match, TRBD1 (6 bases). Between the trimmed V and J ends, which lost 4 bases and 0 bases, there was a span of 14 bases. The CDR3 is 16 residues long. The germline CDR1 and CDR2 sequences are SGHNT and YYREEE (reference sequence). The CDR3 DNA reads TGTGCCAGCAGCCATCTCGGCAGGGGCTCCTACAATGAGCAGTTCTTC. This translates into CASSHLGRGSYNEQFF.

V is TRBV9 and J is TRBJ1-5; possible D gene TRBD1, 5 bases. The length of the CDR3 is 15 residues. From germline, CDR1 is SGDLS and CDR2 YYNGEE. Trimming left V 3 bases short and J 7 bases short, with 17 bases between. The DNA of the CDR3 is TGTGCCAGCAGCGCCCACCGGGACCGCATGCAGCCCCAGCATTTT. Translating it yields CASSAHRDRMQPQHF.

The chain is built from TRBV7-2 and TRBJ2-7; D remains ambiguous. The CDR3 is made up of 14 amino acids. The germline V gene has CDR1 SGHTA and CDR2 FQGNSA. V was trimmed by 1 base and J by 0 bases, leaving 7 bases between them. CDR3 nucleotides: TGTGCCAGCAGCTTAGAGGCCCTCTCCTACGAGCAGTACTTC. The encoded protein is CASSLEALSYEQYF.

This chain uses TRBV5-1 with TRBJ1-4; tentative D call: TRBD1 (6 bases). Trimming took 4 bases from V and 5 from J, leaving 15 bases between them. The CDR3 totals 15 residues. Germline loops: CDR1 SGHRS, CDR2 YFSETQ. DNA of the CDR3: TGCGCCAGCAGCCCCTCGGGGGGCAGGAATGAAAAACTGTTTTTT. It is translated as CASSPSGGRNEKLFF.

V and J are TRBV7-3 and TRBJ1-2; 7 bases align to TRBD1. The junction had 0 bases not matched to a gene; V was cut back by 1 base and J by 4 bases. Looked up from germline, CDR1 is SGHTA and CDR2 is FQGTGA. This CDR3 is built from 13 residues. The CDR3 DNA reads TGTGCCAGCAGCTTAAACAGGGGCTATGGCTACACCTTC. Its protein is CASSLNRGYGYTF.

This clone was found a few times. This chain links TRBV2 with TRBJ2-7; possibly TRBD2 for D (7 bases). Germline assignment: CDR1 SNHLY and CDR2 FYNNEI. Deletions cut 7 bases from V and 0 bases from J, with 16 bases between. CDR3 length: 15 amino acids. The DNA of the CDR3 is TGTGCCAGCACCCCGGCGGGGGCCTTCTCCTACGAGCAGTACTTC. This sequence encodes CASTPAGAFSYEQYF.

This sequence joins TRBV24-1 and TRBJ2-3, with no clear D. From germline, CDR1 is KGHDR and CDR2 SFDVKD. V gave up 0 bases and J gave up 2 bases, with 2 bases separating them. The CDR3 loop spans 13 amino acids. The CDR3 nucleotides read TGTGCCACCAGTGATTTGCTCACAGATACGCAGTATTTT. Translation: CATSDLLTDTQYF.

This clone was seen more than once but under ten times. The rearrangement links TRBV2 to TRBJ1-6; maybe TRBD1 (5 bases). Trimming took 2 bases from V and 4 from J, leaving 9 bases between them. The CDR3 is 15 residues long. Germline lookup yields CDR1 SNHLY and CDR2 FYNNEI. The CDR3 is CASSERDGYNSPLHF. The CDR3 coding sequence is TGTGCCAGCAGTGAACGGGACGGTTATAATTCACCCCTCCACTTT.

This clone has just one count. The chain is built from TRBV6-6 and TRBJ1-2, with TRBD1 matching over 10 bases. Germline assignment: CDR1 MNHNY and CDR2 SVGAGI (reference sequence). The CDR3 is made up of 14 amino acids. Trimming took 6 bases from V and 3 from J; bases not matched to a gene: 4. The CDR3 coding sequence is TGTGCCAGCAGCCGGGACAGGGGAGACTATGGCTACACCTTC. Protein: CASSRDRGDYGYTF.

V usage is TRBV20-1 and J usage is TRBJ2-7; TRBD2 matches at 9 bases. The CDR3 runs 17 residues. CDR1 is DFQATT, CDR2 SNEGSKA, per germline (reference sequence). The J segment lost 6 bases and the V segment lost 3 bases, leaving 18 bases of the junction unmatched. CDR3 residues: CSASPRGLAGPFGEQYF. As DNA, the CDR3 is TGCAGTGCTAGTCCTCGGGGTCTAGCGGGACCCTTCGGCGAGCAGTACTTC.

The CDR3 protein is CASSKDRDGYTF. CDR3 nucleotide sequence: TGTGCCAGTAGTAAGGACAGAGATGGCTACACCTTC. This chain joins TRBV19 and TRBJ1-2, with a weak D call TRBD1 (6 bases). CDR1 is LNHDA, CDR2 SQIVND, per germline (reference sequence). CDR3 length: 12 amino acids. V dropped 4 bases and J dropped 6 bases, with 9 bases sitting between them.

The chain uses TRBV5-1 and TRBJ1-4; TRBD1 matches at 8 bases. The CDR3 length is 15 residues. Trimming took 0 bases from V and 5 from J; bases not matched to a gene: 3. CDR1 SGHRS and CDR2 YFSETQ come from the germline V gene. CDR3 DNA: TGCGCCAGCAGCTTGGTCGGGACAGGCAATGAAAAACTGTTTTTT. This gives the protein CASSLVGTGNEKLFF.